Listed here is a single T cell receptor beta chain. What it binds is unknown. V was trimmed by 4 bases and J by 3 bases, leaving 6 bases between them. Germline lookup yields CDR1 SGDLS and CDR2 YYNGEE. The CDR3 covers 12 residues. These data belong to a study of shared clonotypes between healthy human individuals. Study-level background: Used for every donor were three CD4 naive, three CD4 memory, two CD8 naive and one CD8 memory plate.

General study findings and limits: Naive subsets tended to show greater estimated richness than memory subsets.

At the deep level, the assay was run. Several immunoSEQ 96-well plates shared each subset's DNA, each plate a replicate. The repertoire was sequenced with immunoSEQ multiplex PCR; TCRdb's copy has only in-frame clones and lacks some. Here the sample spans roughly 1.5 million clones, under 99% being singletons. This clonotype was obtained from a man aged 25-45 years in good health. The sample taken for sequencing was naive CD4+ T cells sorted from blood. Described subset: CD45RA+ positively selected. The V gene is TRBV9, the J gene TRBJ2-3; no clear D. This CDR3 reads CASSTWTDTQYF. The CDR3 region has the DNA TGTGCCAGCAGCACGTGGACAGATACGCAGTATTTT.